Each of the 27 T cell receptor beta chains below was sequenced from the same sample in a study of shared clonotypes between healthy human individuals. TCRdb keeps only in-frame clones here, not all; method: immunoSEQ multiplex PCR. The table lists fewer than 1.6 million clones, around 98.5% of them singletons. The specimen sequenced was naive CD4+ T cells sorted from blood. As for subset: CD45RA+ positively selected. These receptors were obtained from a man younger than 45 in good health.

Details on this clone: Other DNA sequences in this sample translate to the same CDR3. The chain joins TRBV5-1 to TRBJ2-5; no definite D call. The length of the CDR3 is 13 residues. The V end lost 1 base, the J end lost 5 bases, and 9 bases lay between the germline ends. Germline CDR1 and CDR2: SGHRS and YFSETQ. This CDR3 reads CASSLKGSETQYF. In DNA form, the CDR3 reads TGCGCCAGCAGCTTGAAGGGTTCTGAGACCCAGTACTTC.

CDR3 protein: CASRGLAGETPEQYF. The CDR3, as DNA: TGTGCCAGCCGGGGACTAGCGGGAGAGACCCCCGAGCAGTACTTC. The chain has TRBV2 and TRBJ2-7; 14 bases fit TRBD2. CDR3 length equals 15 residues. Germline V gene data show CDR1 as SNHLY and CDR2 as FYNNEI. Trimming took 8 bases from V and 6 from J; bases not matched to a gene: 9.

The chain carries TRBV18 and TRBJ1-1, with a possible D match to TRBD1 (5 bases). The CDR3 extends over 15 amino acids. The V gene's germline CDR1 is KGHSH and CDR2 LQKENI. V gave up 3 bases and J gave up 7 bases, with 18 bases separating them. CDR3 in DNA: TGTGCCAGCTCACCGGCACCGGGGGTTCGGGATGAAGCTTTCTTT. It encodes CASSPAPGVRDEAFF.

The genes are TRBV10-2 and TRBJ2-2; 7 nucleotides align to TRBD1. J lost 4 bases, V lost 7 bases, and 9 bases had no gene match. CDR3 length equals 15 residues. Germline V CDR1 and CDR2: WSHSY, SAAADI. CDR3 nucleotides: TGCGCCAGCAAAGCGACAGGGTTAGGCACCGGGGAGCTGTTTTTT. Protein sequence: CASKATGLGTGELFF.

CDR3 DNA: TGCGCCAGCAGCTTGGAGGTAGGCTTCGAGCAGTACTTC. Its translation: CASSLEVGFEQYF. The V gene is TRBV5-1, the J gene TRBJ2-7, with D hard to call. The germline V gene has CDR1 SGHRS and CDR2 YFSETQ. Trimming pared 0 bases from V and 6 bases from J, leaving 10 bases between. The length of the CDR3 is 13 residues.

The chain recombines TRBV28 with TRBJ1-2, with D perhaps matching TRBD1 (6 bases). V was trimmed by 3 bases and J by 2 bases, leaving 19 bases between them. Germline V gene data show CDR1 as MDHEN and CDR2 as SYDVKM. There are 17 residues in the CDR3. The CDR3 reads CASSLLGLVGQNYGYTF. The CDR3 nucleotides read TGTGCCAGCAGTTTGTTAGGGCTGGTCGGACAGAACTATGGCTACACCTTC.

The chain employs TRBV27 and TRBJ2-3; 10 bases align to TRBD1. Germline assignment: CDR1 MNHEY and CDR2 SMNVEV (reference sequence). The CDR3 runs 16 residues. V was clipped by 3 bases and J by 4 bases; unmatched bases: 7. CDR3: CASSFSPGQGPDTQYF. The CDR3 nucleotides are TGTGCCAGCAGTTTTTCACCGGGACAGGGGCCAGATACGCAGTATTTT.

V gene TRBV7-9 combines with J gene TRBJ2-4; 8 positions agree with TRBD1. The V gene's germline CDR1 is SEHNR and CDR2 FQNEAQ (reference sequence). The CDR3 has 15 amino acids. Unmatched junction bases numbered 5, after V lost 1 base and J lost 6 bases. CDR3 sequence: CASSLGPGGLNIQYF. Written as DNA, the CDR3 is TGTGCCAGCAGCTTAGGGCCAGGGGGCCTAAACATTCAGTACTTC.

In DNA form, the CDR3 reads TGTGCCAGCAGGGAGCTCCTCGGGGACGAGCAGTACTTC. It codes for CASRELLGDEQYF. The chain combines TRBV6-5 with TRBJ2-7; D possibly corresponds to TRBD2 (5 bases). The CDR3 has 13 amino acids. The germline V gene has CDR1 MNHEY and CDR2 SVGAGI. With 6 bases removed from V and 5 bases from J, the gap between germline ends came to 14 bases.

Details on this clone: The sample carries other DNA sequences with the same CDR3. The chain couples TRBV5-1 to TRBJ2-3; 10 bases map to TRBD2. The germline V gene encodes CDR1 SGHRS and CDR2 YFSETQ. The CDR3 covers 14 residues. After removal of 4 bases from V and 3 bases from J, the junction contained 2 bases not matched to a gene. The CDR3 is CASSPGLATDTQYF. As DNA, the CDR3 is TGCGCCAGCAGCCCGGGACTAGCGACAGATACGCAGTATTTT.

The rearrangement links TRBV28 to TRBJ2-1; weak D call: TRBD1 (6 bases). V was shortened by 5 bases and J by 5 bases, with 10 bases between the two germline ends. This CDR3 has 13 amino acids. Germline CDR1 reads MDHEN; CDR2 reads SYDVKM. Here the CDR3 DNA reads TGTGCCAGCAGTCTGACAGGTGACAATGAGCAGTTCTTC. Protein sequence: CASSLTGDNEQFF.

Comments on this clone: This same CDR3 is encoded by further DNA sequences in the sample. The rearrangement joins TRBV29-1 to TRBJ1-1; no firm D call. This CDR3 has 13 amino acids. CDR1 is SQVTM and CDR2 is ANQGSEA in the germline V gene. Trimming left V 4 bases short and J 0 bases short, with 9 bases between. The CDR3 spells CSVVRPLNTEAFF. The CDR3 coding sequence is TGCAGCGTTGTGAGGCCATTGAACACTGAAGCTTTCTTT.

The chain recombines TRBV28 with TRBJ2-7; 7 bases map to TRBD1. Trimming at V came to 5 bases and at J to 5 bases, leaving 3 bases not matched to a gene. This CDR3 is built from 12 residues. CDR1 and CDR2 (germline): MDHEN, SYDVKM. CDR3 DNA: TGTGCCAGCAGTGGTCAGGGGGACGAGCAGTACTTC. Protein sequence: CASSGQGDEQYF.

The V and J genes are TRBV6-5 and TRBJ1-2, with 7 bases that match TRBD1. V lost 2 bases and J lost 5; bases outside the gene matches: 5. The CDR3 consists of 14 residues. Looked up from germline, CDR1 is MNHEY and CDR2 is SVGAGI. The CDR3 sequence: CASSYQGGLYGYTF. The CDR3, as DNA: TGTGCCAGCAGTTACCAAGGGGGCTTATATGGCTACACCTTC.

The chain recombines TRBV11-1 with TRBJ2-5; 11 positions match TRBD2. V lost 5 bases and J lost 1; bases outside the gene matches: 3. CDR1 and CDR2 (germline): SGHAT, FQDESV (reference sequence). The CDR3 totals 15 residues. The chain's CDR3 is CASSTLAGAQETQYF. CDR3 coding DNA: TGTGCCAGCAGCACACTAGCGGGAGCCCAAGAGACCCAGTACTTC.

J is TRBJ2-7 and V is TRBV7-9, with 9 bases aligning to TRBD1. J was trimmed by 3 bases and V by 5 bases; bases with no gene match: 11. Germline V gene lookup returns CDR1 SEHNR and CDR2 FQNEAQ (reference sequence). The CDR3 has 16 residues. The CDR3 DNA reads TGTGCCAGCAGCCTTATGCCGGGACAGGGCGGCTACGAGCAGTACTTC. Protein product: CASSLMPGQGGYEQYF.

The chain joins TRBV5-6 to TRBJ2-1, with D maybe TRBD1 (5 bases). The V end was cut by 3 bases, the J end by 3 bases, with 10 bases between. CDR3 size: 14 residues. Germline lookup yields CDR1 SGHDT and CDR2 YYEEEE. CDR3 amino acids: CASSSLDSYNEQFF. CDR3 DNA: TGTGCCAGCAGCTCGCTAGACAGCTACAATGAGCAGTTCTTC.

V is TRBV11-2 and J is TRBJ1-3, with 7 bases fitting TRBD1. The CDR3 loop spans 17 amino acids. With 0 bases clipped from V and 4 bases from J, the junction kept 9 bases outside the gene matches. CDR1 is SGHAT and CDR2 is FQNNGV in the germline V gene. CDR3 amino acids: CASSLDRAGGLGNTIYF. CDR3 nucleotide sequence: TGTGCCAGCAGCTTAGATCGGGCAGGGGGGCTCGGAAACACCATATATTTT.

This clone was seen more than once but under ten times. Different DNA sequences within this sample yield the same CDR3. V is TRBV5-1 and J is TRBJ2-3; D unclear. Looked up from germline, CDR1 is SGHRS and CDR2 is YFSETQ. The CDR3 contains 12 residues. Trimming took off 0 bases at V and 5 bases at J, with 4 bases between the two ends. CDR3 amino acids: CASSLAGDTQYF. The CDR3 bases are TGCGCCAGCAGCTTGGCGGGAGATACGCAGTATTTT.

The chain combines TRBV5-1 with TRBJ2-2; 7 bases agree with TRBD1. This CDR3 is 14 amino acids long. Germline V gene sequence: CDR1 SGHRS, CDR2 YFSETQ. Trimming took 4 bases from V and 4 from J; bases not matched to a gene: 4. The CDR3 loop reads CASSPGQITGELFF. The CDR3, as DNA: TGCGCCAGCAGCCCGGGACAGATCACCGGGGAGCTGTTTTTT.

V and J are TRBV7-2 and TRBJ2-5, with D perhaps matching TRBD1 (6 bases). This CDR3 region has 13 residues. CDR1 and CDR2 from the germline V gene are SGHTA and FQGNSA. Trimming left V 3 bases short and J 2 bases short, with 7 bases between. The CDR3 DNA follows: TGTGCCAGCAGCTTTGGACAGCAAGAGACCCAGTACTTC. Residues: CASSFGQQETQYF. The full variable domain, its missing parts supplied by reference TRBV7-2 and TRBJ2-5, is GAGVSQSPSNKVTEKGKDVELRCDPISGHTALYWYRQSLGQGLEFLIYFQGNSAPDKSGLPSDRFSAERTGGSVSTLTIQRTQQEDSAVYLCASSFGQQETQYFGPGTRLLVL.

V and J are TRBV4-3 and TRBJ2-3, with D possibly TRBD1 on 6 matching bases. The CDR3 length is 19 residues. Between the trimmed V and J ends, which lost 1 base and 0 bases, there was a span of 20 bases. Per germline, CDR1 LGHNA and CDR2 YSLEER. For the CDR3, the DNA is TGCGCCAGCAGCCAAGGCGGAGGTCGGACAGTAAGGAGCACAGATACGCAGTATTTT. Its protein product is CASSQGGGRTVRSTDTQYF.

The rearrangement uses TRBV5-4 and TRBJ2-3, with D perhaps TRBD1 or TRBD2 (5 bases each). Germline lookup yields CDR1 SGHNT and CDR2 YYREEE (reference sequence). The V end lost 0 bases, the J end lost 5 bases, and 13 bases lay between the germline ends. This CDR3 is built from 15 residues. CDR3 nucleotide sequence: TGTGCCAGCAGCTTGGGAGGGGCAGGGCGAGATACGCAGTATTTT. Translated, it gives CASSLGGAGRDTQYF.

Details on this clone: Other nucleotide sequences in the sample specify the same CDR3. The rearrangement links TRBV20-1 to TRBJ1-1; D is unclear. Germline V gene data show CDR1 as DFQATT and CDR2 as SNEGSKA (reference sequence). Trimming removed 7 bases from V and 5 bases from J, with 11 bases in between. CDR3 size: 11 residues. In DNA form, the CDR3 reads TGCAGTGGTCATACGGGGACTGAAGCTTTCTTT. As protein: CSGHTGTEAFF.

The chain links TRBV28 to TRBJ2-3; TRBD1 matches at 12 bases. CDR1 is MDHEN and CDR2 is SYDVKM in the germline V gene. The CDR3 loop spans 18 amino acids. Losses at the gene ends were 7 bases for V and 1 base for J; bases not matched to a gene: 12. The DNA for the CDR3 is TGTGCCAGCATAGGGAAGGGACAGGGGGCTGGGGGCACAGATACGCAGTATTTT. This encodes CASIGKGQGAGGTDTQYF.

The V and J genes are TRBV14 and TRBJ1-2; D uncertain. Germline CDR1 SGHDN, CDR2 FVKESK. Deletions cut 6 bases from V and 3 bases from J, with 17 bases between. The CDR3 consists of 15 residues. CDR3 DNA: TGTGCCAGCAGTCGCGACACGGCCGCTTACTATGGCTACACCTTC. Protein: CASSRDTAAYYGYTF.

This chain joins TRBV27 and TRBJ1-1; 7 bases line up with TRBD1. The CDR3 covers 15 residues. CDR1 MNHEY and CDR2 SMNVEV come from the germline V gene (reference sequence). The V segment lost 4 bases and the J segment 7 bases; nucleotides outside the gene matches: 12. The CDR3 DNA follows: TGTGCCAGCAGTTATCTGCCGACAGGGAGTAGTGAAGCTTTCTTT. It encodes CASSYLPTGSSEAFF.